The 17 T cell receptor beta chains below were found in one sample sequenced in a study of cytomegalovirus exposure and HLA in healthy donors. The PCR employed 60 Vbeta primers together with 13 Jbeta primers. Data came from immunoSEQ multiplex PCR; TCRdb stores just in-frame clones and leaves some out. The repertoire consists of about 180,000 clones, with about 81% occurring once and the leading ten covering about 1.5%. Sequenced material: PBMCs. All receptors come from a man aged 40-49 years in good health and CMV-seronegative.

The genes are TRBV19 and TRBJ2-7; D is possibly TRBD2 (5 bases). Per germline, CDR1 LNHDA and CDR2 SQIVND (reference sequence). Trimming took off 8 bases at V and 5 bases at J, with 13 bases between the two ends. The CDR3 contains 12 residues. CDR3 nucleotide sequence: TGTGCCAGTGGGAGCCCCGGGCACGAGCAGTACTTC. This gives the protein CASGSPGHEQYF.

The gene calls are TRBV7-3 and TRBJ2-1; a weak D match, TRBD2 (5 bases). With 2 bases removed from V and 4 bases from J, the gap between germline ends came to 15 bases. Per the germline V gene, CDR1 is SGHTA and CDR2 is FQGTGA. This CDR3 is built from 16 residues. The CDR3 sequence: CASSLGNPGRYNEQFF. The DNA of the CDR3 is TGTGCCAGCAGCTTAGGGAATCCGGGAAGGTACAATGAGCAGTTCTTC.

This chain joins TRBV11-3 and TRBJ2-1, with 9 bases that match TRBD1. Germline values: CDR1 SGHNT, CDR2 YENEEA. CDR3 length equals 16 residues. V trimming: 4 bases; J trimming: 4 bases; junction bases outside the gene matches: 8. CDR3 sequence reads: CASSSARTGDYNEQFF. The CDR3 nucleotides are TGTGCCAGCAGCTCAGCCCGGACAGGGGATTACAATGAGCAGTTCTTC.

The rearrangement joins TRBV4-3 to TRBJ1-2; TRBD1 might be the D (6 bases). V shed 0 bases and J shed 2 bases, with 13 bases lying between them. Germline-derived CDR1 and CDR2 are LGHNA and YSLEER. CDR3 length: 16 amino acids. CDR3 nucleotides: TGCGCCAGCAGCCAAGACGAGGCAGGGGCAAACTATGGCTACACCTTC. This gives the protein CASSQDEAGANYGYTF.

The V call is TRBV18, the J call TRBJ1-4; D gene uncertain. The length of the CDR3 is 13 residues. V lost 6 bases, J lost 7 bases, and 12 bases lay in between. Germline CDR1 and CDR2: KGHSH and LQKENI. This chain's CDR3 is CASSAGRGEKLFF. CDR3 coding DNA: TGTGCCAGCTCGGCCGGTCGGGGTGAAAAACTGTTTTTT.

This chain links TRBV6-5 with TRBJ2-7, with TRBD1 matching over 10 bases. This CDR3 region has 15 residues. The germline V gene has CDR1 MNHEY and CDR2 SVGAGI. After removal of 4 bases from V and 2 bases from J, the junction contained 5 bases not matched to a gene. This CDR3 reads CASSSPGTGAYEQYF. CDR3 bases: TGTGCCAGCAGTTCCCCCGGGACAGGGGCCTACGAGCAGTACTTC.

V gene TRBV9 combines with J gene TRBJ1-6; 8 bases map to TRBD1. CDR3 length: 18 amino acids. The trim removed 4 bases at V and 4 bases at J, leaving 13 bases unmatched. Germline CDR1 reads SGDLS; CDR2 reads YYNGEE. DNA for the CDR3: TGTGCCAGCAGCAATACAGGGGGTGCAGCAGGTTATAATTCACCCCTCCACTTT. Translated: CASSNTGGAAGYNSPLHF.

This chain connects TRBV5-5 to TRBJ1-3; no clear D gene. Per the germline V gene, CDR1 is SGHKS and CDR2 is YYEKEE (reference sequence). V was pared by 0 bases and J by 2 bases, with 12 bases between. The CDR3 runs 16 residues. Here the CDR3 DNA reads TGTGCCAGCAGCTTGGATATGCGGGTGACTGGAAACACCATATATTTT. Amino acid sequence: CASSLDMRVTGNTIYF.

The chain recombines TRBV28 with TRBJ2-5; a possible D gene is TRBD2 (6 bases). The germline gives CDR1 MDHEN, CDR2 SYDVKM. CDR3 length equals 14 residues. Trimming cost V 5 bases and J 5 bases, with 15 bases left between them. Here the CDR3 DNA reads TGTGCCAGCAGTCTCGGGGGATGGGGGGAGACCCAGTACTTC. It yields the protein CASSLGGWGETQYF.

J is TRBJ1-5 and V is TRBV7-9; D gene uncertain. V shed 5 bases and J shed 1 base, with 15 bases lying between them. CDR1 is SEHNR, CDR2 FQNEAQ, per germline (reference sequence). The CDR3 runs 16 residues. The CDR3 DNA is TGTGCCAGCAGCCACCTTGGGGAGGGAAGCAATCAGCCCCAGCATTTT. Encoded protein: CASSHLGEGSNQPQHF.

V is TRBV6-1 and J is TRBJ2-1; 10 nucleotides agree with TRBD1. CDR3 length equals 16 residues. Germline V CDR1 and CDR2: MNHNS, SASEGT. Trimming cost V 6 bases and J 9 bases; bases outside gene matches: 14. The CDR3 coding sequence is TGTGCCAGCAGGGAACCCGTGACAGGGGGCTATGGTGAGCAGTTCTTC. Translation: CASREPVTGGYGEQFF.

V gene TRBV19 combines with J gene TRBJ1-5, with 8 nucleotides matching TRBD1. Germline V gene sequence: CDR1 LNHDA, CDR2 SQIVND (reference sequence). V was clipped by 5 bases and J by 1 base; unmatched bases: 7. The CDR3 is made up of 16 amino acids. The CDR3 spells CASSRTTGASNQPQHF. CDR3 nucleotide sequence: TGTGCCAGTAGTCGGACGACAGGGGCGAGCAATCAGCCCCAGCATTTT. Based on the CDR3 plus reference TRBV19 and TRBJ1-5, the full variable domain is DGGITQSPKYLFRKEGQNVTLSCEQNLNHDAMYWYRQDPGQGLRLIYYSQIVNDFQKGDIAEGYSVSREKKESFPLTVTSAQKNPTAFYLCASSRTTGASNQPQHFGDGTRLSIL.

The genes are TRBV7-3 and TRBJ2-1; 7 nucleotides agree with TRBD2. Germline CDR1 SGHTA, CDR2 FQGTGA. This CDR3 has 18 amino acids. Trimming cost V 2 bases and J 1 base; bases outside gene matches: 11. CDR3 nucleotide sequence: TGTGCCAGCAGCTTAGAGGGAGGGGCAGCATTTTCCTACAATGAGCAGTTCTTC. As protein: CASSLEGGAAFSYNEQFF.

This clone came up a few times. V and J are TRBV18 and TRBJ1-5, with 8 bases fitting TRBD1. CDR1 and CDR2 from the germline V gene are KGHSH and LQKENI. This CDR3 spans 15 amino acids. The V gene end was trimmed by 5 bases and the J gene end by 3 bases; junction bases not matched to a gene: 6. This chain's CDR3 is CASSEGQGDNQPQHF. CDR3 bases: TGTGCCAGCTCAGAAGGACAGGGAGACAATCAGCCCCAGCATTTT. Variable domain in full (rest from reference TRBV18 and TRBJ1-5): NAGVMQNPRHLVRRRGQEARLRCSPMKGHSHVYWYRQLPEEGLKFMVYLQKENIIDESGMPKERFSAEFPKEGPSILRIQQVVRGDSAAYFCASSEGQGDNQPQHFGDGTRLSIL.

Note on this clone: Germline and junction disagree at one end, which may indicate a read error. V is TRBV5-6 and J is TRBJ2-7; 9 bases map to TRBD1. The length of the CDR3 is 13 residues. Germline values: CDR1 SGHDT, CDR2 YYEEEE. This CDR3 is CASSARRRQGGDF. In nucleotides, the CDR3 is TGTGCCAGCAGCGCCCGACGCAGACAGGGGGGGGACTTC.

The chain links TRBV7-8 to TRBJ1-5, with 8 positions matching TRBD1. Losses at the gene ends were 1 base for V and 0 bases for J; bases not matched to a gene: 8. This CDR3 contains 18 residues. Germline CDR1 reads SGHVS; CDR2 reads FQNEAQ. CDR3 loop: CASSLVDRGTYSNQPQHF. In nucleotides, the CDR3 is TGTGCCAGCAGCTTAGTCGACAGGGGCACCTATAGCAATCAGCCCCAGCATTTT.

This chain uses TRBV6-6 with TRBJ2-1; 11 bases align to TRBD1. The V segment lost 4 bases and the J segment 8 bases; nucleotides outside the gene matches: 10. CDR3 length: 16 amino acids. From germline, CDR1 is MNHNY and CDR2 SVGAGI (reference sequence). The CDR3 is CASSSPRTGGIDEQFF. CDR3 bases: TGTGCCAGCAGTTCCCCCAGGACAGGGGGCATCGATGAGCAGTTCTTC.